What follows is one T cell receptor (beta chain) and its context. Its cognate antigen is unknown. This record belongs to a study of cytomegalovirus exposure and HLA in healthy donors. Study-level results: Analyses of presence and absence presupposed an approximately uniform sequencing depth across donors. A later analysis appeared to link common viral pathogens to several of the most significant clusters.

V lost 0 bases, J lost 4 bases, and 10 bases lay in between. The CDR3 contains 15 residues. The V gene's germline CDR1 is SGDLS and CDR2 YYNGEE. With 60 Vbeta and 13 Jbeta primers, the PCR was carried out. Repertoires were generated with immunoSEQ multiplex PCR, while TCRdb's copy carries only in-frame clones and drops some. The sample records 78,000 or so clones, about 81% being singletons. This sequence originates from a woman between 45 and 65 years old in good health and CMV-seronegative. Source material: PBMCs. The V gene is TRBV9, the J gene TRBJ1-4; D gene uncertain. CDR3 sequence reads: CASSVDNSLNEKLFF. The CDR3 DNA is TGTGCCAGCAGCGTAGATAACAGCCTTAATGAAAAACTGTTTTTT.